This T cell receptor (beta chain) is from a study of blood T cell repertoires in COVID-19 (TCRdb year 2020). A note on the overall study: Samples covering the acute and convalescent phases of COVID-19 were provided by collaborators in the United States, Italy and Spain. The repertoires were released in a freely available public database meant as a resource for research on the immune response to SARS-CoV-2. The material from the prospective study consisted of cDNA or gDNA derived from T cells, B-cell-depleted T cells, or PBMCs. HLA class I and class II types, where available, came from metadata supplied by the sample provider rather than from assay-based typing. The samples were drawn from two sources: the first 160 participants of the ongoing ImmuneRACE study, and 1,200 or so subjects contributed by 6 global collaborators. The sample metadata nearly always contained a de-identified subject ID, COVID-19 status, age in years and sex. Subjects who had been exposed to COVID-19, were actively infected with it, or had recovered from it provided the deeply sampled blood TCRbeta repertoires that made up the dataset. General findings and caveats noted by the study authors: The amount of clinical and demographic metadata varied by source and participant and was provided uncurated.

TCRbeta CDR3 regions were amplified from genomic DNA using the immunoSEQ Assay, a bias-controlled multiplex PCR. The authors' analysis ran thus. Within the assay, amplification of reference gene primers was used to estimate how many nucleated cells each sample contained. To quantify the absolute abundance of each unique TCRbeta CDR3 rearrangement, sequence reads were collapsed and filtered. Productive Simpson clonality was computed per sample as the square root of Simpson's diversity index over productive rearrangements. In its TCRdb copy, this immuneACCESS table keeps in-frame sequences only and misses some clones. Where compared with another copy, unresolved V genes explain less than half of these, and the others have no known cause. V, J and clone size are those of that table, while D and trimming were read from the DNA. The sample records roughly 200,000 clones, roughly 90% of which are singletons. The biggest ten clones account for about 1.6% of the sample.

As for this clone: Its antigen is not yet known. Qualities for individual bases were not recorded, and no much larger clone is one base off.

Whole blood was collected in K2EDTA tubes by collaborating institutions according to the institutions' own protocols. For TCRbeta analysis, collaborators shipped samples as frozen whole blood, isolated PBMCs, or DNA extracted from either of those sample types. The CDR3 covers 16 residues, taking in both the cysteine and the phenylalanine. Kept here is only the CDR3 DNA, which spans 48 bases and is read in frame from base 1. CDR1 and CDR2 are read off the germline V gene (reference sequence) as GTSNPN and SVGIG. Germline trimming amounts to 8 bases on V and 2 bases on J, with 15 as the count of junction bases outside the gene matches.

The sequence was collected from a man in his late teens or twenties with active or convalescent COVID-19. The rearranged chain carries TRBV30 and TRBJ2-3, and TRBD2 matches 8 of the central bases. The material sequenced was peripheral blood. The CDR3 region: CAQGWGLVGDTDTQYF. The DNA is TGTGCCCAGGGTTGGGGACTAGTGGGGGACACAGATACGCAGTATTTT. This CDR3, with the reference TRBV30 and TRBJ2-3 proteins standing in past its ends, gives the full variable domain SQTIHQWPATLVQPVGSPLSLECTVEGTSNPNLYWYRQAAGRGLQLLFYSVGIGQISSEVPQNLSASRPQDRQFILSSKKLLLSDSGFYLCAQGWGLVGDTDTQYFGPGTRLTVL.